This passage covers 31 T cell receptor beta chains from one sample sequenced in a study of blood T cell repertoires in COVID-19. The assay was immunoSEQ multiplex PCR, and TCRdb's table has in-frame clones only and misses some. This sample has some 180,000 clones, with about four fifths found just once. Source material: peripheral blood. The origin of the receptors is a woman aged 60-75 years with COVID-19, enrolled during active disease.

The CDR3 spells CASSVSGTPNEKLFF. As DNA, the CDR3 is TGTGCCAGCAGCGTCTCCGGGACACCTAATGAAAAACTGTTTTTT. J is TRBJ1-4 and V is TRBV9, with D perhaps TRBD1 (6 bases). Looked up from germline, CDR1 is SGDLS and CDR2 is YYNGEE. The length of the CDR3 is 15 residues. The V and J ends lost 2 bases and 3 bases respectively, with 11 bases between them.

The rearrangement links TRBV6-1 to TRBJ1-2; no firm D call. The ends were cut back, 3 bases at V and 8 bases at J, with 19 bases in the middle. Germline CDR1 reads MNHNS; CDR2 reads SASEGT. The CDR3 runs to 15 residues. Written as DNA, the CDR3 is TGTGCCAGCAGTGAGGTCGGAGCGATCCCAAGGGGCTACACCTTC. This sequence encodes CASSEVGAIPRGYTF.

This chain uses TRBV7-6 with TRBJ1-2; D unclear. Trimming shortened V by 2 bases and J by 3 bases, and 13 bases separated the two germline ends. The CDR3 is made up of 15 amino acids. Germline loops: CDR1 SGHVS, CDR2 FNYEAQ. The CDR3 protein is CASSLQADPDYGYTF. For the CDR3, the DNA is TGTGCCAGCAGCTTACAGGCAGATCCAGACTATGGCTACACCTTC.

This clone was counted only a few times. This sequence joins TRBV10-1 and TRBJ2-1, with 8 positions matching TRBD2. CDR3 length equals 14 residues. The V segment lost 6 bases and the J segment 6 bases; nucleotides outside the gene matches: 7. Germline CDR1 and CDR2: WNHNN and SYGVQD (reference sequence). The DNA for the CDR3 is TGCGCCAGCAGCCCCACCGGGGGGGCCAATGAGCAGTTCTTC. Its translation is CASSPTGGANEQFF.

The chain joins TRBV19 to TRBJ1-2, with D possibly being TRBD1 (6 bases). Germline values: CDR1 LNHDA, CDR2 SQIVND (reference sequence). V lost 3 bases, J lost 5 bases, and 28 bases lay in between. CDR3 length: 19 residues. The CDR3 region has the DNA TGTGCCAGTAGTATGGCTCGGGGTGCAGGGGTCAGTAACAAGTATGGCTACACCTTC. Amino acids: CASSMARGAGVSNKYGYTF.

CDR3 in amino acids: CASSPTGGEETQYF. The CDR3 DNA is TGCGCCAGCAGTCCAACAGGGGGCGAAGAGACCCAGTACTTC. The chain is built from TRBV5-1 and TRBJ2-5, with 9 bases that match TRBD1. Losses at the gene ends were 5 bases for V and 3 bases for J; bases not matched to a gene: 5. Germline CDR1 SGHRS, CDR2 YFSETQ. The CDR3 is 14 amino acids. Full variable domain (remainder filled in from reference TRBV5-1 and TRBJ2-5): KAGVTQTPRYLIKTRGQQVTLSCSPISGHRSVSWYQQTPGQGLQFLFEYFSETQRNKGNFPGRFSGRQFSNSRSEMNVSTLELGDSALYLCASSPTGGEETQYFGPGTRLLVL.

V is TRBV7-9 and J is TRBJ1-1; 7 bases are shared with TRBD1. The V gene's germline CDR1 is SEHNR and CDR2 FQNEAQ (reference sequence). This CDR3 has 15 amino acids. The trim removed 5 bases at V and 5 bases at J, leaving 11 bases unmatched. CDR3 in DNA: TGTGCCAGCAGCCCGGGAGATCTGACAGGGACTGAAGCTTTCTTT. Protein sequence: CASSPGDLTGTEAFF.

This sequence joins TRBV6-5 and TRBJ2-1; maybe TRBD2 (5 bases). The V gene's germline CDR1 is MNHEY and CDR2 SVGAGI. V was cut by 2 bases and J by 10 bases, with 15 bases left in between. The CDR3 has 14 amino acids. The CDR3 nucleotides are TGTGCCAGCAGTTACGGCTTGGCTAGCTACGAGCAGTTCTTC. As protein: CASSYGLASYEQFF.

The chain recombines TRBV18 with TRBJ1-2; 7 nucleotides match TRBD1. The CDR3 runs to 14 residues. Germline CDR1 reads KGHSH; CDR2 reads LQKENI. Trimming took 0 bases from V and 4 from J; bases not matched to a gene: 2. As DNA, the CDR3 is TGTGCCAGCTCACCACCGGGACAGCCCTATGGCTACACCTTC. Translated: CASSPPGQPYGYTF.

V usage is TRBV5-1 and J usage is TRBJ2-1; D might be TRBD1 (5 bases). V was clipped by 0 bases and J by 0 bases, with 13 bases between them. Per germline, CDR1 SGHRS and CDR2 YFSETQ. The CDR3 has 17 residues. The CDR3, as DNA: TGCGCCAGCAGCTTGGTTGCTAGACAGAGCTCCTACAATGAGCAGTTCTTC. Amino acid sequence: CASSLVARQSSYNEQFF.

CDR3: CASSEMKRELAKNIQYF. The CDR3 DNA reads as TGTGCCAGCAGTGAGATGAAGCGGGAGCTAGCCAAAAACATTCAGTACTTC. This chain links TRBV6-4 with TRBJ2-4, with 8 bases that match TRBD2. This CDR3 is built from 17 residues. Germline V gives CDR1 MRHNA, CDR2 SNTAGT. V lost 3 bases and J lost 0; bases outside the gene matches: 7.

The chain carries TRBV4-2 and TRBJ1-1; the match to TRBD1 covers 8 bases. V lost 4 bases to trimming and J lost 0 bases; unmatched junction nucleotides: 10. The CDR3 is 17 amino acids. Germline lookup yields CDR1 LGHNA and CDR2 YNFKEQ. The CDR3 loop reads CASSPYGTGPMNTEAFF. CDR3 DNA sequence: TGTGCCAGCAGCCCCTACGGGACAGGTCCTATGAACACTGAAGCTTTCTTT.

This chain links TRBV4-1 with TRBJ1-3, with D possibly TRBD1 on 5 matching bases. Between the trimmed V and J ends, which lost 0 bases and 2 bases, there was a span of 14 bases. This CDR3 has 17 amino acids. CDR1 MGHRA and CDR2 YSYEKL come from the germline V gene. The CDR3 DNA reads TGCGCCAGCAGCCAAGACCCTGTTGGGGGGGCTGGAAACACCATATATTTT. Protein product: CASSQDPVGGAGNTIYF.

This clone has ten or more counts. The chain recombines TRBV28 with TRBJ2-5, with D maybe TRBD2 (8 bases). Germline loops: CDR1 MDHEN, CDR2 SYDVKM. The CDR3 is 19 amino acids. With 3 bases removed from V and 5 bases from J, the gap between germline ends came to 28 bases. The CDR3 sequence is CASSFAPLWTSRGLETQYF. Written as DNA, the CDR3 is TGTGCCAGCAGTTTTGCTCCTCTCTGGACTAGCAGGGGGTTGGAGACCCAGTACTTC.

This rearrangement joins TRBV11-1 to TRBJ1-3; D gene uncertain. This CDR3 region has 15 residues. Trimming removed 0 bases from V and 2 bases from J, with 8 bases in between. Germline CDR1 and CDR2: SGHAT and FQDESV (reference sequence). As DNA, the CDR3 is TGTGCCAGCAGCTTAGCGCGGCGGACTGGAAACACCATATATTTT. The encoded protein is CASSLARRTGNTIYF.

This clone was recorded only once. The chain combines TRBV28 with TRBJ1-6, with 8 bases lining up with TRBD1. V lost 5 bases and J lost 1; bases outside the gene matches: 4. Germline CDR1 reads MDHEN; CDR2 reads SYDVKM. The CDR3 sequence is 16 residues long. The DNA for the CDR3 is TGTGCCAGCAGTCCGGGACAGGCGTCCTATAATTCACCCCTCCACTTT. Amino acid sequence: CASSPGQASYNSPLHF.

J is TRBJ1-6 and V is TRBV2; 8 bases match TRBD1. With 8 bases clipped from V and 16 bases from J, the junction kept 10 bases outside the gene matches. Germline CDR1 reads SNHLY; CDR2 reads FYNNEI. CDR3 size: 12 residues. The CDR3 region has the DNA TGTGCCAGCCGAAGAGACAGGGGAATACTCCACTTT. Its translation: CASRRDRGILHF.

This clone is a singleton in its sample. The chain couples TRBV9 to TRBJ2-7; 12 positions agree with TRBD2. Trimming removed 0 bases from V and 5 bases from J; junction bases left unmatched: 6. Germline V gene data show CDR1 as SGDLS and CDR2 as YYNGEE. The CDR3 runs to 16 residues. CDR3 DNA sequence: TGTGCCAGCAGCGTAGATCTAGCGGGAGGGGTCCACGAGCAGTACTTC. It specifies CASSVDLAGGVHEQYF.

The chain has TRBV9 and TRBJ2-2; 7 bases are shared with TRBD1. The trim removed 0 bases at V and 3 bases at J, leaving 2 bases unmatched. The V gene's germline CDR1 is SGDLS and CDR2 YYNGEE. The CDR3 runs 15 residues. In DNA form, the CDR3 reads TGTGCCAGCAGCGTAGGACAGGGATACACCGGGGAGCTGTTTTTT. It codes for CASSVGQGYTGELFF.

This chain connects TRBV7-9 to TRBJ2-3; D is perhaps TRBD1 (6 bases). CDR3 length equals 14 residues. Germline CDR1 and CDR2: SEHNR and FQNEAQ (reference sequence). Trimming left V 1 base short and J 2 bases short, with 7 bases between. The CDR3 DNA reads TGTGCCAGCAGCTTAGGGGACACCACAGATACGCAGTATTTT. Its protein is CASSLGDTTDTQYF.

J is TRBJ2-7 and V is TRBV27, with TRBD2 identical over 7 bases. The junction had 10 bases not matched to a gene; V was cut back by 0 bases and J by 2 bases. Per germline, CDR1 MNHEY and CDR2 SMNVEV (reference sequence). The CDR3 has 17 amino acids. The chain's CDR3 is CASSLSYMSGTAYEQYF. Written as DNA, the CDR3 is TGTGCCAGCAGTTTATCGTATATGAGCGGGACCGCCTACGAGCAGTACTTC.

This rearrangement joins TRBV6-1 to TRBJ2-5; 8 bases fit TRBD2. Looked up from germline, CDR1 is MNHNS and CDR2 is SASEGT. This CDR3 is 16 amino acids long. Trimming at V came to 5 bases and at J to 5 bases, leaving 13 bases not matched to a gene. For the CDR3, the DNA is TGTGCCAGCAGTCAAGGGGTTGGTAGCGGGGTTGAGACCCAGTACTTC. It specifies CASSQGVGSGVETQYF.

This clone was detected a few times. V gene TRBV5-1 combines with J gene TRBJ1-6; D call uncertain. The CDR3 runs 15 residues. Germline CDR1 and CDR2: SGHRS and YFSETQ. V lost 0 bases to trimming and J lost 7 bases, with 11 bases between them. CDR3 sequence: CASSLVPSSNSPLHF. In nucleotides, the CDR3 is TGCGCCAGCAGCTTGGTCCCGAGTAGCAATTCACCCCTCCACTTT.

The V gene is TRBV6-6, the J gene TRBJ2-1; D remains ambiguous. With 3 bases removed from V and 6 bases from J, the gap between germline ends came to 3 bases. The CDR3 extends over 11 amino acids. From germline, CDR1 is MNHNY and CDR2 SVGAGI (reference sequence). The CDR3 DNA sequence: TGTGCCAGCAGTTATAGCAATGAGCAGTTCTTC. Its protein is CASSYSNEQFF.

V is TRBV5-1 and J is TRBJ2-5, with D hard to call. CDR3 size: 16 residues. V gave up 0 bases and J gave up 0 bases, with 12 bases separating them. Germline loops: CDR1 SGHRS, CDR2 YFSETQ. This CDR3 is CASSLVGGGHQETQYF. CDR3 nucleotide sequence: TGCGCCAGCAGCTTGGTAGGTGGCGGTCACCAAGAGACCCAGTACTTC.

This sequence joins TRBV15 and TRBJ2-2; D is uncertain. The V gene's germline CDR1 is LNHNV and CDR2 YYDKDF (reference sequence). Trimming removed 1 base at V and 0 bases at J, with 9 bases between. The CDR3 covers 16 residues. CDR3 amino acids: CATSRVKSANTGELFF. In DNA form, the CDR3 reads TGTGCCACCAGCAGAGTAAAGAGCGCGAACACCGGGGAGCTGTTTTTT.

This chain joins TRBV3-1 (or the pseudogene TRBV3-2) and TRBJ1-4; D might be TRBD1 (6 bases). The CDR3 spans 14 residues. V shed 2 bases and J shed 4 bases, with 8 bases lying between them. The germline V gene has CDR1 LGHDT and CDR2 YNNKEL (reference sequence). The DNA for the CDR3 is TGTGCCAGCAGCCAACAGGGGATTAATGAAAAACTGTTTTTT. Amino acids: CASSQQGINEKLFF.

The rearrangement uses TRBV5-4 and TRBJ1-2, with 9 bases that match TRBD1. The CDR3 is made up of 15 amino acids. The V and J ends lost 4 bases and 8 bases, in that order; junction bases with no gene match: 12. The germline V gene has CDR1 SGHNT and CDR2 YYREEE (reference sequence). CDR3 sequence (DNA): TGTGCCAGCAGCGTACCTCGGACAGGGGCGCGAGGCTACACCTTC. Its protein product is CASSVPRTGARGYTF. The whole variable domain, remainder taken from reference TRBV5-4 and TRBJ1-2, is ETGVTQSPTHLIKTRGQQVTLRCSSQSGHNTVSWYQQALGQGPQFIFQYYREEENGRGNFPPRFSGLQFPNYSSELNVNALELDDSALYLCASSVPRTGARGYTFGSGTRLTVV.

This clone was counted a single time. The V and J genes are TRBV9 and TRBJ2-5, with D uncertain. Trimming shortened V by 0 bases and J by 5 bases, and 14 bases separated the two germline ends. The CDR3 contains 15 residues. Germline V gene lookup returns CDR1 SGDLS and CDR2 YYNGEE. This chain's CDR3 is CASSVDLLAPETQYF. CDR3 sequence (DNA): TGTGCCAGCAGCGTAGACCTTTTGGCCCCCGAGACCCAGTACTTC.

The table lists this clone with many counts. The V and J genes are TRBV6-2 or TRBV6-3 and TRBJ1-4; D is uncertain. Germline CDR1 MNHEY, CDR2 SVGEGT. This CDR3 region has 13 residues. Trimming removed 5 bases from V and 8 bases from J, with 12 bases in between. The CDR3 sequence: CASSRQTREKLFF. The CDR3 bases are TGTGCCAGCAGTCGGCAGACTAGAGAAAAACTGTTTTTT.

This clone has a single count. This sequence joins TRBV6-5 and TRBJ2-3, with 9 bases fitting TRBD1. The CDR3 loop spans 15 amino acids. V trimming: 5 bases; J trimming: 5 bases; junction bases outside the gene matches: 8. Germline-derived CDR1 and CDR2 are MNHEY and SVGAGI. CDR3 in amino acids: CASSRPGQGVDTQYF. The CDR3 coding sequence is TGTGCCAGCAGTAGACCGGGACAGGGAGTAGATACGCAGTATTTT.